This is a list of T cell receptor beta chains from one sample in a study of blood T cell repertoires in COVID-19. The repertoire was sequenced with immunoSEQ multiplex PCR; TCRdb's copy has only in-frame clones and lacks some. The sample holds around 250,000 clones, around 87% seen once. The sample was peripheral blood. All receptors come from a woman in her sixties or seventies with active or convalescent COVID-19. CDR3s include the opening cysteine and the closing phenylalanine or tryptophan. The D gene is left open where the match is weak. Clone sizes are given selectively: once, few, many, or a class where the clone is expanded.

CDR3,DNA,J,D,length,size,V
CASSLGSGGKNQPQHF,TGTGCCAGCAGCTTAGGTTCGGGGGGGAAGAATCAGCCCCAGCATTTT,TRBJ1-5,-,16,-,TRBV7-9
CASSPLGGGGKDTQYF,TGTGCCAGCAGCCCATTGGGCGGGGGCGGGAAAGATACGCAGTATTTT,TRBJ2-3,-,16,-,TRBV7-3
CSVKGQMNTGELFF,TGCAGCGTCAAGGGACAGATGAACACCGGGGAGCTGTTTTTT,TRBJ2-2,TRBD1,14,-,TRBV29-1
CASSQPSGGGKEKLFF,TGTGCCAGCAGCCAACCCTCAGGGGGCGGTAAAGAAAAACTGTTTTTT,TRBJ1-4,TRBD1,16,-,TRBV6-6
CASSQAEGSSQPQHF,TGCGCCAGCAGCCAAGCGGAGGGTTCGAGTCAGCCCCAGCATTTT,TRBJ1-5,-,15,-,TRBV4-1
CASSAWDRALNTEAFF,TGTGCCAGTAGTGCATGGGACAGGGCGCTGAACACTGAAGCTTTCTTT,TRBJ1-1,TRBD1,16,-,TRBV19
CSGTTGGTEAFF,TGCAGCGGGACAACAGGGGGCACTGAAGCTTTCTTT,TRBJ1-1,TRBD1,12,once,TRBV29-1
CASWDRRNEQFF,TGTGCCAGCTGGGACAGGAGGAATGAGCAGTTCTTC,TRBJ2-1,TRBD1,12,once,TRBV6-6
CSASPRTVGYTF,TGCAGTGCTAGTCCGAGGACAGTTGGCTACACCTTC,TRBJ1-2,-,12,-,TRBV20-1
CASSGTLGSYEQYF,TGTGCCAGTAGTGGGACATTGGGCTCCTACGAGCAGTACTTC,TRBJ2-7,-,14,-,TRBV19
CASSAGQGVREKLFF,TGCGCCAGCAGCGCTGGACAGGGGGTGCGTGAAAAACTGTTTTTT,TRBJ1-4,TRBD1,15,-,TRBV5-1
CAFLREGRNEQFF,TGTGCCTTCCTTCGGGAGGGAAGGAATGAGCAGTTCTTC,TRBJ2-1,TRBD2,13,-,TRBV10-3
CASSQTGVGLQEKLFF,TGTGCCAGCAGCCAGACAGGGGTTGGTCTTCAGGAAAAACTGTTTTTT,TRBJ1-4,TRBD1,16,-,TRBV14
CASSLPSGGAVNTQYF,TGTGCCAGCAGCCTGCCCAGCGGGGGGGCAGTTAATACGCAGTATTTT,TRBJ2-3,TRBD2,16,-,TRBV4-2
CASRFRGMNTEAFF,TGTGCCAGCAGGTTCAGGGGCATGAACACTGAAGCTTTCTTT,TRBJ1-1,-,14,-,TRBV27
CASSRVGTDTQYF,TGCGCCAGCAGCCGGGTGGGCACAGATACGCAGTATTTT,TRBJ2-3,-,13,-,TRBV5-1
CASSVDRLTGELFF,TGTGCCAGCAGTGTAGACAGGCTCACCGGGGAGCTGTTTTTT,TRBJ2-2,-,14,-,TRBV6-4
CASSLAVRGGEQFF,TGTGCCAGCAGCTTAGCGGTCAGGGGCGGTGAGCAGTTCTTC,TRBJ2-1,-,14,-,TRBV7-9
CAISESPGSGNTIYF,TGTGCCATCAGTGAGTCACCGGGTTCTGGAAACACCATATATTTT,TRBJ1-3,-,15,-,TRBV10-3
CSVGPGSGEQFF,TGCAGCGTTGGTCCGGGGTCGGGTGAGCAGTTCTTC,TRBJ2-1,-,12,once,TRBV29-1
CASGGLAGAGELFF,TGTGCCAGCGGGGGTCTAGCGGGGGCCGGGGAGCTGTTTTTT,TRBJ2-2,TRBD2,14,-,TRBV7-6
CASSAAQGTDTQYF,TGTGCCAGCAGCGCCGCACAGGGTACAGATACGCAGTATTTT,TRBJ2-3,-,14,-,TRBV9
CASATGGNQPQHF,TGTGCCAGCGCCACAGGGGGGAATCAGCCCCAGCATTTT,TRBJ1-5,TRBD1,13,-,TRBV27
CASIPTGYNEQFF,TGTGCCAGCATCCCAACAGGTTACAATGAGCAGTTCTTC,TRBJ2-1,-,13,-,TRBV5-6
CASSQTGGETQYF,TGTGCCAGCAGCCAAACCGGGGGAGAGACCCAGTACTTC,TRBJ2-5,-,13,-,TRBV14
CSAYYGQSYGYTF,TGCAGCGCCTACTATGGACAGAGCTATGGCTACACCTTC,TRBJ1-2,-,13,-,TRBV29-1
CASSAGSSLGGYTF,TGTGCCAGCAGTGCGGGGAGCTCCCTCGGTGGCTACACCTTC,TRBJ1-2,-,14,-,TRBV6-2/TRBV6-3
CASSYSNRDGYTF,TGTGCCAGCAGTTACTCAAACAGGGATGGCTACACCTTC,TRBJ1-2,-,13,-,TRBV6-6
CASSFQGVGNSPLHF,TGTGCCAGCAGCTTTCAGGGGGTAGGTAATTCACCCCTCCACTTT,TRBJ1-6,TRBD1,15,-,TRBV5-6
CSVVMRVRNEQFF,TGCAGCGTTGTGATGAGGGTTCGCAATGAGCAGTTCTTC,TRBJ2-1,-,13,-,TRBV29-1
CASERQSGNTGELFF,TGTGCCAGCGAGAGACAAAGTGGGAACACCGGGGAGCTGTTTTTT,TRBJ2-2,-,15,-,TRBV3-1/TRBV3-2
CASSLKPGTPRRPGEQYF,TGTGCCAGCAGCCTAAAACCCGGGACTCCCCGTCGCCCCGGCGAGCAGTACTTC,TRBJ2-7,-,18,-,TRBV3-1/TRBV3-2
CASSPRGTGSTYEQYF,TGTGCCAGCTCACCACGGGGGACAGGGTCAACCTACGAGCAGTACTTC,TRBJ2-7,TRBD1,16,-,TRBV18
CASSFLAGRLTGELFF,TGTGCCAGCAGCTTCCTAGCGGGGCGATTAACAGGGGAGCTGTTTTTT,TRBJ2-2,TRBD2,16,-,TRBV7-3
CASLNRVNQPQHF,TGTGCCAGCCTAAACAGAGTAAATCAGCCCCAGCATTTT,TRBJ1-5,-,13,-,TRBV6-5
CASSYSPTGRCGYTF,TGTGCCAGCAGTTACTCGCCCACAGGGCGCTGTGGCTACACCTTC,TRBJ1-2,-,15,once,TRBV6-2/TRBV6-3
CASSRLDTQYF,TGTGCCAGCTCTCGACTAGATACGCAGTATTTT,TRBJ2-3,-,11,-,TRBV6-5
CASSEGRLHYEQYF,TGCGCCAGCAGCGAAGGGAGACTACACTACGAGCAGTACTTC,TRBJ2-7,-,14,-,TRBV5-1
CASSATYEQYF,TGCGCCAGCAGTGCTACCTACGAGCAGTACTTC,TRBJ2-7,-,11,-,TRBV5-1
CASSLAVRRDTDTQYF,TGTGCCAGCAGCTTGGCCGTAAGGCGGGATACAGATACGCAGTATTTT,TRBJ2-3,-,16,-,TRBV5-6
CASSLFQGSEQYF,TGTGCCAGCAGCTTATTTCAGGGAAGCGAGCAGTACTTC,TRBJ2-7,-,13,-,TRBV7-2
CASTWGQGVSGELFF,TGCGCCAGCACATGGGGACAGGGAGTCTCCGGGGAGCTGTTTTTT,TRBJ2-2,TRBD1,15,-,TRBV5-1
CASTLGRNYGYTF,TGTGCCAGCACCTTGGGCAGAAACTATGGCTACACCTTC,TRBJ1-2,-,13,-,TRBV5-6
CASSARGGEEEKLFF,TGTGCCAGCAGCGCCCGGGGGGGAGAGGAAGAAAAACTGTTTTTT,TRBJ1-4,-,15,once,TRBV9
CASSHDRGVSLNPFF,TGTGCCAGCAGCCATGACAGGGGTGTCTCTCTGAATCCTTTCTTT,TRBJ1-1,-,15,-,TRBV12-1
CASSRGGSENTIYF,TGTGCCAGCAGCCGCGGAGGCTCGGAAAACACCATATATTTT,TRBJ1-3,-,14,once,TRBV11-3
CASSYSAGETGELFF,TGTGCCAGCAGTTACTCAGCGGGGGAAACCGGGGAGCTGTTTTTT,TRBJ2-2,TRBD2,15,-,TRBV6-5
CASRLTVGQETQYF,TGTGCCAGCAGGCTGACAGTGGGGCAAGAGACCCAGTACTTC,TRBJ2-5,-,14,-,TRBV3-1/TRBV3-2